Below are 18 T cell receptor beta chains sequenced from a single sample in a study of shared clonotypes between healthy human individuals. TCRdb's copy holds only in-frame clones and misses some; the assay was immunoSEQ multiplex PCR. The repertoire has 2,500,000 or so clones, 93% of them found once; the top ten carry around 0.37%. Sequencing was done on a sample of naive CD4+ T cells from PBMCs. Indicated subset: CD45RA+ positively selected. These receptors were taken from a man aged 18 to 30 in good health. Some clones in this sample may be carry-over from other donors' samples.

This chain links TRBV6-5 with TRBJ1-5, with no clear D. Trimming removed 4 bases at V and 3 bases at J, with 10 bases between. The CDR3 consists of 14 residues. Germline V gene data show CDR1 as MNHEY and CDR2 as SVGAGI. The CDR3 sequence is CASSSPTLNQPQHF. CDR3 bases: TGTGCCAGCAGTTCTCCGACCCTCAATCAGCCCCAGCATTTT.

This sequence joins TRBV2 and TRBJ2-7; 16 bases line up with TRBD2. V lost 4 bases and J lost 6; bases outside the gene matches: 27. Per germline, CDR1 SNHLY and CDR2 FYNNEI. The CDR3 runs to 23 residues. In nucleotides, the CDR3 is TGTGCCAGCAGTGTATTGGGACAGGGTCGCTCGGGGACTAGCGGGAGGGGCCCCGCCGAGCAGTACTTC. This encodes CASSVLGQGRSGTSGRGPAEQYF. Looking up the rest from reference TRBV2 and TRBJ2-7 gives the full variable domain: EPEVTQTPSHQVTQMGQEVILRCVPISNHLYFYWYRQILGQKVEFLVSFYNNEISEKSEIFDDQFSVERPDGSNFTLKIRSTKLEDSAMYFCASSVLGQGRSGTSGRGPAEQYFGPGTRLTVT.

This chain links TRBV11-3 with TRBJ1-3; D gene uncertain. From germline, CDR1 is SGHNT and CDR2 YENEEA. The V gene lost 1 base and the J gene lost 0 bases, with 10 bases spanning the gap. There are 16 residues in the CDR3. Here the CDR3 DNA reads TGTGCCAGCAGCTTAGGGTCCAGGCTCTCTGGAAACACCATATATTTT. As protein: CASSLGSRLSGNTIYF.

This chain connects TRBV6-1 to TRBJ1-1; 10 bases agree with TRBD1. V shed 7 bases, J shed 3 bases, and the junction held 8 bases outside the gene matches. The CDR3 spans 15 residues. The germline CDR1 and CDR2 sequences are MNHNS and SASEGT. CDR3 DNA sequence: TGTGCCAGCATTAAGATCGGACAGGGGGACACTGAAGCTTTCTTT. It is translated as CASIKIGQGDTEAFF.

V gene TRBV7-2 combines with J gene TRBJ2-2; unclear D gene. Trimming took 3 bases from V and 2 from J, leaving 7 bases between them. The CDR3 has 14 residues. Germline loops: CDR1 SGHTA, CDR2 FQGNSA. CDR3 loop: CASSFRGNTGELFF. The CDR3 DNA reads TGTGCCAGCAGCTTTCGAGGAAACACCGGGGAGCTGTTTTTT.

As concerns this clone: Different DNA sequences within this sample yield the same CDR3. This chain joins TRBV2 and TRBJ2-7, with TRBD1 matching 11 bases. The germline V gene has CDR1 SNHLY and CDR2 FYNNEI. V lost 6 bases, J lost 2 bases, and 6 bases stayed unmatched. This CDR3 has 15 amino acids. CDR3 nucleotide sequence: TGTGCCAGCAGCGACCCGGGACAGGGGGCCTACGAGCAGTACTTC. Amino acids: CASSDPGQGAYEQYF.

The J gene is TRBJ1-3, the V gene TRBV9; D is undetermined. Germline CDR1 reads SGDLS; CDR2 reads YYNGEE. V was cut by 0 bases and J by 0 bases, with 13 bases left in between. This CDR3 spans 17 amino acids. The CDR3 bases are TGTGCCAGCAGCGTAGGCGACGCTAAAATCTCTGGAAACACCATATATTTT. Its translation: CASSVGDAKISGNTIYF.

This rearrangement joins TRBV20-1 to TRBJ2-5; D is ambiguous. Germline CDR1 and CDR2: DFQATT and SNEGSKA (reference sequence). This CDR3 has 11 amino acids. V lost 7 bases to trimming and J lost 10 bases, with 16 bases between them. CDR3 sequence reads: CSVWLVGRQYF. DNA of the CDR3: TGCAGTGTCTGGCTGGTGGGTCGCCAGTACTTC.

The chain links TRBV5-1 to TRBJ2-5; D possibly corresponds to TRBD2 (6 bases). The last part of the DNA fits TRBJ2-7 better; the J call may be wrong. The CDR3 length is 14 residues. Germline V gene sequence: CDR1 SGHRS, CDR2 YFSETQ. In DNA, the CDR3 is TGCGCCAGCAGCTTGGTGGGGACTGTCTACGAGCAGTACTTC. This sequence encodes CASSLVGTVYEQYF.

This rearrangement joins TRBV28 to TRBJ1-6, with 7 bases that match TRBD1. Unmatched junction bases numbered 5, after V lost 1 base and J lost 5 bases. This CDR3 has 16 amino acids. Germline CDR1 is MDHEN and CDR2 is SYDVKM. The CDR3: CASSLFSGGNNSPLHF. For the CDR3, the DNA is TGTGCCAGCAGTTTATTTTCAGGGGGAAATAATTCACCCCTCCACTTT.

The J gene is TRBJ2-3, the V gene TRBV14, with D perhaps TRBD2 (6 bases). The CDR3 runs 15 residues. The germline V gene encodes CDR1 SGHDN and CDR2 FVKESK. Trimming cost V 1 base and J 6 bases, with 14 bases left between them. For the CDR3, the DNA is TGTGCCAGCAGCCAAGTCCCCCGGGAGTCCGATACGCAGTATTTT. It codes for CASSQVPRESDTQYF.

This chain uses TRBV5-1 with TRBJ1-1; TRBD1 might be the D (5 bases). V lost 1 base to trimming and J lost 2 bases, with 15 bases between them. This CDR3 region has 16 residues. From germline, CDR1 is SGHRS and CDR2 YFSETQ. The CDR3 is CASSLRARERNTEAFF. The CDR3 nucleotides read TGCGCCAGCAGCTTGAGAGCCAGGGAAAGAAACACTGAAGCTTTCTTT.

The chain uses TRBV7-3 and TRBJ2-3; TRBD2 aligns across 8 bases. The junction had 7 bases not matched to a gene; V was cut back by 2 bases and J by 6 bases. CDR1 and CDR2 from the germline V gene are SGHTA and FQGTGA. The CDR3 consists of 15 residues. CDR3 sequence reads: CASSLGGGIADTQYF. CDR3 DNA: TGTGCCAGCAGCTTAGGCGGGGGGATCGCCGATACGCAGTATTTT. Using reference TRBV7-3 and TRBJ2-3 for the parts outside the CDR3, the full variable domain is GAGVSQTPSNKVTEKGKYVELRCDPISGHTALYWYRQSLGQGPEFLIYFQGTGAADDSGLPNDRFFAVRPEGSVSTLKIQRTERGDSAVYLCASSLGGGIADTQYFGPGTRLTVL.

This chain links TRBV5-1 with TRBJ1-3, with TRBD1 matching 10 bases. Germline CDR1 SGHRS, CDR2 YFSETQ. V gave up 4 bases and J gave up 3 bases; unmatched junction bases: 4. This CDR3 is built from 15 residues. As DNA, the CDR3 is TGCGCCAGCAGCGGGACAGGGGCAGGTGGAAACACCATATATTTT. It translates to CASSGTGAGGNTIYF.

As for this clone: The sample holds other DNA sequences that translate to the same CDR3. The chain has TRBV5-1 and TRBJ1-1; no clear D. V was trimmed by 0 bases and J by 5 bases, leaving 2 bases between them. The germline V gene encodes CDR1 SGHRS and CDR2 YFSETQ. The CDR3 extends over 11 amino acids. The CDR3 loop is CASSLGTEAFF. CDR3 bases: TGCGCCAGCAGCTTGGGTACTGAAGCTTTCTTT. Using reference TRBV5-1 and TRBJ1-1 for the parts outside the CDR3, the full variable domain is KAGVTQTPRYLIKTRGQQVTLSCSPISGHRSVSWYQQTPGQGLQFLFEYFSETQRNKGNFPGRFSGRQFSNSRSEMNVSTLELGDSALYLCASSLGTEAFFGQGTRLTVV.

This chain uses TRBV11-2 with TRBJ1-1, with D uncertain. The CDR3 consists of 13 residues. Trimming left V 5 bases short and J 0 bases short, with 7 bases between. Per germline, CDR1 SGHAT and CDR2 FQNNGV. As DNA, the CDR3 is TGTGCCAGCAGCCCAGATATGAACACTGAAGCTTTCTTT. It encodes CASSPDMNTEAFF.

This chain links TRBV5-4 with TRBJ1-4; TRBD1 matches at 8 bases. Germline CDR1 is SGHNT and CDR2 is YYREEE (reference sequence). V lost 1 base to trimming and J lost 13 bases; unmatched junction nucleotides: 12. The CDR3 covers 15 residues. In DNA form, the CDR3 reads TGTGCCAGCAGCTTGAGTGGGACAGGACTCCGGAGACTGTTTTTT. Amino acid sequence: CASSLSGTGLRRLFF. The whole variable domain, filled in from reference TRBV5-4 and TRBJ1-4, reads ETGVTQSPTHLIKTRGQQVTLRCSSQSGHNTVSWYQQALGQGPQFIFQYYREEENGRGNFPPRFSGLQFPNYSSELNVNALELDDSALYLCASSLSGTGLRRLFFGSGTQLSVL.

The chain has TRBV4-3 and TRBJ2-4; a weak D match, TRBD1 (6 bases). This CDR3 has 17 residues. Between the trimmed V and J ends, which lost 2 bases and 1 base, there was a span of 15 bases. Germline assignment: CDR1 LGHNA and CDR2 YSLEER. The CDR3: CASSQYTGLGAKNIQYF. CDR3 nucleotides: TGCGCCAGCAGCCAATATACAGGGCTGGGGGCCAAAAACATTCAGTACTTC.